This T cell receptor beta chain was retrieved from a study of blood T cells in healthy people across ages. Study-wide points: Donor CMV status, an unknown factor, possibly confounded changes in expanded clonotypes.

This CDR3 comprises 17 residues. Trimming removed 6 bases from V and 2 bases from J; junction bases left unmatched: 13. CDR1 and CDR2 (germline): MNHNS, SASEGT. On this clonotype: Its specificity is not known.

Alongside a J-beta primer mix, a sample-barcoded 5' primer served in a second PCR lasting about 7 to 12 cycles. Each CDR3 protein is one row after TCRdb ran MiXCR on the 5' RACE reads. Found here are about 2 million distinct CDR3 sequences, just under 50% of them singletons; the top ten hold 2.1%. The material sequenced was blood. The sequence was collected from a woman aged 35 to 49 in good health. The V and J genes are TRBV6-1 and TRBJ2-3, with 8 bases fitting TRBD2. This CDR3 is CASSRNGVAGYTDTQYF. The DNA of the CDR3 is TGTGCCAGCAGCCGAAATGGCGTAGCGGGGTACACAGATACGCAGTATTTT.